The clone carrying this T cell receptor (beta chain) was counted ten times or more. Its antigen is undetermined. This sample is drawn from a study of HIV-infected patients and healthy controls. No cell fractionation was done, so the repertoire covers all unsorted peripheral blood T cells. RNA came from more than 2 ml of peripheral blood. 500 ng RNA was reverse transcribed with alpha and beta constant-region primers. Each of the alpha and beta chains got its own library through chain-specific third strand synthesis with indices. After a brief PCR adding P5, P7 and a second index, 23 amplification cycles followed. TCRdb used MiXCR to reprocess the 5' RACE reads, holding one entry per CDR3 protein. The table lists about 9,100 distinct CDR3 sequences, 7.3% of them singletons. Study-wide results and limits: Healthy controls shared more CDR3 sequences between individuals than HIV-infected patients did.

Looked up from germline, CDR1 is SGHRS and CDR2 is YFSETQ. The CDR3 has 13 amino acids. The germline V and J ends were trimmed by 7 bases and 4 bases, with 14 bases remaining between them. The TCR originated in an adult with HIV infection. The genes are TRBV5-1 and TRBJ1-1; perhaps TRBD1 as D (6 bases). The sequenced sample was blood, obtained before antiretroviral therapy. DNA for the CDR3: TGCGCCAGCGAGGGGAAAGGGGGCACTGAAGCTTTCTTT. Translation: CASEGKGGTEAFF.